One and the same sample provided the 5 T cell receptor beta chains below, sequenced in a study of T cells in Graves' hyperthyroidism and ophthalmopathy. Researchers amplified the TCR beta CDR3 regions from RNA transcripts. Using the HTBI primer set, a first-round RT-PCR was run on the TCR CDR3. TCRdb called the multiplex PCR reads again in MiXCR, with one record for every CDR3 protein. Among 490,000 or so distinct CDR3 sequences listed, approximately 49% were seen once. Sequenced: peripheral blood or thyroid tissue (not recorded which). These receptor sequences come from an adult woman with Graves' disease, either hyperthyroidism or ophthalmopathy (not recorded which).

This clonotype showed up just a few times. DNA for the CDR3: TGTGCCAGCAGTTTCCAGGGGGCCAGCACAGATACGCAGTATTTT. Translating gives CASSFQGASTDTQYF. The chain combines TRBV6-5 with TRBJ2-3; 8 bases agree with TRBD1. Germline loops: CDR1 MNHEY, CDR2 SVGAGI. V shed 4 bases, J shed 0 bases, and the junction held 3 bases outside the gene matches. The CDR3 runs 15 residues.

Many counts were recorded for this clonotype. The chain carries TRBV2 and TRBJ1-1, with D perhaps matching TRBD1 (5 bases). The germline V gene has CDR1 SNHLY and CDR2 FYNNEI. This CDR3 is 14 amino acids long. Trimming pared 4 bases from V and 3 bases from J, leaving 12 bases between. As DNA, the CDR3 is TGTGCCAGCAGTGGGGCGGCAGGGTACACTGAAGCTTTCTTT. It translates to CASSGAAGYTEAFF.

This clonotype was picked up a small number of times. This chain connects TRBV7-9 to TRBJ1-2; no clear D. CDR1 is SEHNR, CDR2 FQNEAQ, per germline (reference sequence). The germline V and J ends were trimmed by 4 bases and 6 bases, with 12 bases remaining between them. CDR3 length: 13 amino acids. CDR3 in DNA: TGTGCCAGCAGCTCAGACGGGAACGATGGCTACACCTTC. Its protein is CASSSDGNDGYTF.

The chain recombines TRBV5-4 with TRBJ1-5; 9 bases map to TRBD1. In germline, CDR1 is SGHNT, CDR2 YYREEE (reference sequence). This CDR3 spans 15 amino acids. The J segment lost 6 bases and the V segment lost 0 bases, leaving 4 bases of the junction unmatched. The CDR3 sequence is CASSLDPGQGQPQHF. The CDR3 nucleotides are TGTGCCAGCAGCTTGGATCCGGGACAGGGTCAGCCCCAGCATTTT.

Points on this clonotype: The conserved closing phenylalanine or tryptophan is absent in this CDR3, likely reflecting a read error. Because the CDR3's place on the DNA is in doubt, the DNA is left out and the CDR3 is given as listed by TCRdb. CDR3 in amino acids: CASSVARLP. The rearrangement joins TRBV9 to TRBJ2-1. Including both end residues, the CDR3 is 9 amino acids long. Germline assignment: CDR1 SGDLS and CDR2 YYNGEE.